The clone carrying this T cell receptor (beta chain) was seen a few times. No antigen is known for it. Method: immunoSEQ multiplex PCR; TCRdb's copy keeps in-frame clones and lacks some. The data hold hundreds of thousands of clones, with 80% to 90% observed a single time. The CDR3 runs 16 residues. CDR1 is SGDLS and CDR2 is YYNGEE in the germline V gene. Between the trimmed V and J ends, which lost 1 base and 8 bases, there was a span of 21 bases. The data were obtained in a study of Ad26.COV2.S vaccination and SARS-CoV-2 variants. Study summary: The donor participated in the COV1001 trial, in its Ad26.COV2.S arm. Dosing was one shot or two shots 56 days apart. General study points: Total T cell responses were possibly underestimated by TCR breadth and depth analyses.

Treatment of the sample: around 19 received Ad26.COV2.S at low or high dose, single or two shots; roughly five received placebo; per-sample allocation not given. Samples analyzed were those drawn on day 63 after the first vaccine or placebo injection. The TCR sequence derives from a person aged 18-65 years who received the Ad26.COV2.S COVID-19 vaccine or a placebo. The chain is built from TRBV9 and TRBJ1-2; D is ambiguous. The specimen comprised peripheral blood, sampled in a trial of Ad26.COV2.S vaccine versus placebo. The CDR3 nucleotides read TGTGCCAGCAGCGTACCAAGTGTAACAGCCGGAGCGGGCTACACCTTC. It codes for CASSVPSVTAGAGYTF.